This T cell receptor (beta chain) came from a study of vaccination effects on CD4 cells after COVID-19 (dated by TCRdb to 2021 to 2024). A note on the overall study: Post-vaccine samples across the study were collected a median of 72 days after the second dose, with a range of 14 to 241. SARS-CoV-2 spike-specific CD4+ TCR repertoires from before and after mRNA vaccination were compared in COVID-19 convalescent patients and in infection-naive vaccine recipients. A total of more than 8 COVID-19 convalescent patients and several SARS-CoV-2-naive healthy vaccine recipients were included in the full study. The Oncomine TCR Beta short-read assay on an Illumina iSeq 100 was used to sequence cultures from other donors in the study. Results and caveats for the whole study, not just this receptor: At late post-vaccination timepoints, both infection-induced and vaccine-induced clones showed marked clonal contraction, consistent with waning T cell responses. In healthy vaccine recipients, vaccine-induced clones were almost all SARS-CoV-2 mono-reactive, with only 1 of 255 cross-reactive with common cold coronaviruses. Limitations of the study were the small number of convalescent patients and the absence of early post-infection timepoints.

The method behind the library was the immunoSEQ multiplex PCR assay. DNA from the CD4+ T cells that had been cultured and isolated underwent TCR beta CDR3 sequencing. As for the original processing: Non-productive TCR sequences were discarded, and reads were trimmed to the CDR3 region, with only CDR3s of 7 or more amino acids retained. The MANAFEST web app was used to pick out antigen-specific clonotypes by comparing their expansion in peptide wells with that in reference cultures. To count as positive, a clone had to show expansion at FDR<0.05 compared with the reference and with all other wells, an odds ratio above 5, and a frequency above 0.1% in two replicate wells. Clonotypes significantly expanded in SARS-CoV-2 spike wells and in at least one common cold coronavirus spike condition were defined as cross-reactive. Levenshtein distance calculated with the stringdist R package was used to assess CDR3 similarity, and unrooted trees were constructed with ape in R 3.6.1. This immuneACCESS table, as held by TCRdb, lists in-frame sequences with V and J called but not all clones. Of the missing ones, under half trace to an unresolved V gene in checked studies; the others have no known cause. Clone size and V and J calls were adopted from that table, with D and trimming inferred from the DNA. The sample has tens of thousands of clones on record, 70% to 85% of them singletons. The top ten clones comprise roughly 1.6% of the sample.

Comments on this clone: Its antigen is unknown. Base qualities are missing; no much larger clone stands one base away.

The CDR3 sequence holds 14 residues, the cysteine and phenylalanine included. The DNA shown is the 42-base CDR3, in frame from base 1. As encoded in the germline V gene, CDR1 is SGHTA while CDR2 is FQGNSA. After removal of 5 bases from V and 8 bases from J, the junction retains 8 bases not matched to a gene. In the ViraFEST assay, PBMC were stimulated with viral peptide pools, and TCR sequencing was then used to find antigen-specific CD4+ T cell clonotypes based on their expansion. After approximately 11 days of culture, CD4+ T cells were isolated with the EasySep CD4+ T cell isolation kit. Each participant got two doses of an mRNA SARS-CoV-2 vaccine, either BNT162b2 or mRNA-1273. None of the healthy vaccine recipients had a prior SARS-CoV-2 infection, which was confirmed by nucleocapsid antibody tests that came back negative both before and after vaccination. Each well held 1.5 million to 2.5 million PBMC cultured in IMDM containing roughly 5% human AB serum, 9 to 10 IU/ml IL-2 and gentamicin, along with about 9.3 ug/ml peptides. Half of the culture medium was replaced with fresh IL-2-containing medium on days 3 and 7. Unless noted otherwise, every peptide stimulation condition was grown in triplicate wells. Using Ficoll-Paque Plus gradient centrifugation, PBMC were separated from whole blood and then either used fresh or cryopreserved at -140C. Overlapping peptide pools spanned the spike proteins of SARS-CoV-2 and the common cold coronaviruses HCoV-NL63, HCoV-OC43 and HCoV-229E. The QIAamp micro DNA kit was used to extract genomic DNA from the cultured CD4+ T cells.

The input for sequencing was CD4+ T cells from PBMCs cultured with HCoV-229E spike peptides, taken after COVID-19 vaccination. Interpreted using the paper, the cell subset or site label stands for: HCoV-229E spike overlapping peptide pool stimulation. The chain is encoded by TRBV7-2 joined to TRBJ1-4, with 7 bases aligning to TRBD1. The origin of this receptor is a human donor who received a COVID-19 vaccine. The DNA sequence follows: TGTGCCAGCAGCCCCGACAGGGTACAGGAAAAACTGTTTTTT. Translated, this gives CASSPDRVQEKLFF.